This is a list of T cell receptor beta chains from one sample in a study of T-cell reconstitution after alpha-beta-depleted transplantation in children. TCRdb re-called the PCR reads with MiXCR, one entry per CDR3 protein. The data contain a few hundred thousand distinct CDR3 sequences, 11% of them singletons. The specimen was PBMCs, collected before TCRalphabeta/CD19-depleted stem cell transplant. The receptors come from a child under two years old with acute myeloid leukemia, due to receive a stem cell transplant. CDR3s leave out the opening cysteine and the closing phenylalanine or tryptophan.

j_call | v_call | cdr3_aa
TRBJ2-7 | TRBV20-1 | SARDRTAPPYEQY
TRBJ1-6 | TRBV5-1 | ASSLGQNNSPLH
TRBJ2-2 | TRBV12-3/TRBV12-4 | ASSSGQGFRELF
TRBJ2-5 | TRBV20-1 | SARDPSGGYGETQY
TRBJ1-3 | TRBV6-2/TRBV6-3 | ASRQGLNSGNTIY
TRBJ2-3 | TRBV3-1 | ASSQVRDRNTQY
TRBJ2-6 | TRBV5-1 | ASSLWESGANVLT
TRBJ1-1 | TRBV7-9 | ASSLGGLNTEAF
TRBJ1-5 | TRBV12-3/TRBV12-4 | ASTWRDQPQH
TRBJ1-5 | TRBV4-2 | ASGPGLRYQPQH
TRBJ1-2 | TRBV12-3/TRBV12-4 | ASSLVERGYT
TRBJ2-3 | TRBV15 | ATSTLTGVTDTQY
TRBJ1-1 | TRBV7-9 | ASSLNIDRNTEAF
TRBJ2-1 | TRBV20-1 | SAPSGTSGRWQF
TRBJ1-1 | TRBV20-1 | SVRTNRGHGTEAF
TRBJ2-1 | TRBV20-1 | SARDLQSLAGGSSYNEQF
TRBJ2-3 | TRBV24-1 | ATSGQGTDTQY
TRBJ2-7 | TRBV12-3/TRBV12-4 | ASREATYSYEQY
TRBJ2-1 | TRBV14 | ASSRSGPNEQF
TRBJ2-7 | TRBV25-1 | ASSELLAGFYEQY
TRBJ1-6 | TRBV20-1 | SAPRDRYNSPLH
TRBJ2-1 | TRBV13 | ASSPPPRSSYNEQF
TRBJ1-2 | TRBV5-1 | ASSLSLPDRANYGYT
TRBJ2-1 | TRBV2 | ASSPTYNEQF
TRBJ2-3 | TRBV28 | ASSPWRGNTDTQY
TRBJ1-2 | TRBV28 | ASSFPRDRVDYGYT
TRBJ2-7 | TRBV7-9 | ASSPEGVQVEQY
TRBJ2-7 | TRBV20-1 | SARTTGGLYEQY